This entry lists 28 T cell receptor beta chains sequenced from one sample in a study of blood T cells in healthy people across ages (dated by TCRdb to between 2015 and 2017). Library prep was done by 5' RACE. For sequencing, an Illumina HiSeq 2500 was employed. A second PCR of about 7 to 12 cycles was run with a J-beta primer mix and a sample-barcoded 5' primer. Using fastp at Q25 and MiXCR, TCRdb reprocessed the public reads and kept productive beta chains. Every CDR3 protein is listed once, alongside the most common genes and DNA of its rows. The sample data list almost 550,000 distinct CDR3 sequences, and under 30% of these were observed just once. Clones ranked in the top ten supply 8.7% of the sample. The same sample was also studied in work on T cells of mothers and their children.

The specimen was blood. These receptors were collected from a boy between 10 and 17 years old in good health.

V and J are TRBV27 and TRBJ2-7; the D gene is possibly TRBD1 (6 bases). The V and J ends lost 6 bases and 6 bases respectively, with 9 bases between them. Germline CDR1 is MNHEY and CDR2 is SMNVEV (reference sequence). The CDR3 spans 11 residues. The CDR3: CASRRGSEQYF. In DNA, the CDR3 is TGTGCCAGCAGGAGGGGGAGCGAGCAGTACTTC.

This clonotype was seen only a few times. The chain couples TRBV11-2 to TRBJ1-4, with TRBD1 matching over 9 bases. The germline V gene has CDR1 SGHAT and CDR2 FQNNGV. Germline trimming cut 5 bases from V and 9 bases from J; bases unmatched to any gene: 19. This CDR3 is 18 amino acids long. As DNA, the CDR3 is TGTGCCAGCAGCCTAACCGACAGGGGGGCAGGGGGTAGCCAAAAACTGTTTTTT. Residues: CASSLTDRGAGGSQKLFF. The entire variable domain, with the rest obtained from reference TRBV11-2 and TRBJ1-4, is as follows: EAGVAQSPRYKIIEKRQSVAFWCNPISGHATLYWYQQILGQGPKLLIQFQNNGVVDDSQLPKDRFSAERLKGVDSTLKIQPAKLEDSAVYLCASSLTDRGAGGSQKLFFGSGTQLSVL.

This clonotype was seen a few times. This rearrangement joins TRBV28 to TRBJ1-1; D not resolved. Per germline, CDR1 MDHEN and CDR2 SYDVKM. Trimming cost V 1 base and J 0 bases, with 9 bases left between them. This CDR3 contains 15 residues. The CDR3 spells CASSLYREMNTEAFF. The DNA of the CDR3 is TGTGCCAGCAGTTTATATCGCGAGATGAACACTGAAGCTTTCTTT.

The V and J genes are TRBV6-6 and TRBJ1-1; the D gene is possibly TRBD1 (5 bases). Germline V gene data show CDR1 as MNHNY and CDR2 as SVGAGI (reference sequence). The CDR3 length is 14 residues. Deletions cut 5 bases from V and 6 bases from J, with 16 bases between. CDR3: CASSTHLEGSEAFF. The DNA for the CDR3 is TGTGCCAGCAGTACCCACCTGGAGGGGTCTGAAGCTTTCTTT.

The chain joins TRBV6-5 to TRBJ2-3; the D gene is possibly TRBD2 (5 bases). CDR3 length: 17 amino acids. CDR1 is MNHEY and CDR2 is SVGAGI in the germline V gene. V lost 4 bases and J 6 bases, leaving 23 bases between the germline ends. CDR3 nucleotides: TGTGCCAGCAGTTCCATCCCTCCCGGGATGTTCGGCGATACGCAGTATTTT. Its translation is CASSSIPPGMFGDTQYF.

The chain is built from TRBV27 and TRBJ2-1; D remains unclear. Germline lookup yields CDR1 MNHEY and CDR2 SMNVEV (reference sequence). V shed 3 bases and J shed 5 bases, with 5 bases lying between them. This CDR3 region has 12 residues. The CDR3 here is CASSFGNNEQFF. The CDR3 DNA is TGTGCCAGCAGTTTTGGGAACAATGAGCAGTTCTTC.

J is TRBJ2-2 and V is TRBV28, with TRBD2 matching 9 bases. There are 18 residues in the CDR3. Trimming took 1 base from V and 5 from J; bases not matched to a gene: 11. CDR1 and CDR2 from the germline V gene are MDHEN and SYDVKM. This CDR3 reads CASSLFPLAGSRTGELFF. CDR3 sequence (DNA): TGTGCCAGCAGTTTATTCCCTCTAGCGGGGTCGAGGACCGGGGAGCTGTTTTTT.

The rearrangement links TRBV7-3 to TRBJ1-6; TRBD1 matches at 9 bases. CDR3 length: 15 residues. Germline V gene lookup returns CDR1 SGHTA and CDR2 FQGTGA. The V and J ends lost 5 bases and 10 bases, in that order; junction bases with no gene match: 9. CDR3: CASSLTGTGRSPLHF. The CDR3 nucleotides read TGTGCCAGCAGCCTCACCGGGACAGGGCGCTCACCCCTCCACTTT.

This clonotype was counted between two and nine times. The V call is TRBV14, the J call TRBJ2-1; D is possibly TRBD2 (5 bases). Looked up from germline, CDR1 is SGHDN and CDR2 is FVKESK. Trimming removed 0 bases from V and 6 bases from J, with 21 bases in between. The CDR3 has 18 amino acids. The CDR3 reads CASSQDGPGGGLRNEQFF. The CDR3 DNA sequence: TGTGCCAGCAGCCAAGATGGGCCGGGCGGAGGCCTGCGCAATGAGCAGTTCTTC.

This clonotype has just a few counts. The rearrangement uses TRBV29-1 and TRBJ2-3, with D tentatively TRBD1 (5 bases). Germline V lookup: CDR1 SQVTM, CDR2 ANQGSEA. V shed 0 bases and J shed 2 bases, with 9 bases lying between them. The length of the CDR3 is 14 residues. CDR3 bases: TGCAGCGTTGAAGAGGTGACAGTCACAGATACGCAGTATTTT. Residues: CSVEEVTVTDTQYF.

The V gene is TRBV24-1, the J gene TRBJ2-3; 8 nucleotides match TRBD1. The CDR3 is 16 amino acids. The germline V gene encodes CDR1 KGHDR and CDR2 SFDVKD. With 1 base clipped from V and 2 bases from J, the junction kept 4 bases outside the gene matches. CDR3 coding DNA: TGTGCCACCAGTGATTTCGGCAGGGGGCTCACAGATACGCAGTATTTT. Its protein is CATSDFGRGLTDTQYF.

CDR3 in amino acids: CASSLGGTQYSNQPQHF. The CDR3 region has the DNA TGTGCCAGCAGCTTAGGAGGGACACAGTATAGCAATCAGCCCCAGCATTTT. V is TRBV7-2 and J is TRBJ1-5; D possibly corresponds to TRBD1 (6 bases). Germline V CDR1 and CDR2: SGHTA, FQGNSA. V lost 1 base to trimming and J lost 0 bases, with 13 bases between them. CDR3 length: 17 residues. The full variable domain, its missing parts supplied by reference TRBV7-2 and TRBJ1-5, is GAGVSQSPSNKVTEKGKDVELRCDPISGHTALYWYRQSLGQGLEFLIYFQGNSAPDKSGLPSDRFSAERTGGSVSTLTIQRTQQEDSAVYLCASSLGGTQYSNQPQHFGDGTRLSIL.

This clonotype was observed a handful of times. V is TRBV4-1 and J is TRBJ2-6, with 7 bases identical to TRBD1. In germline, CDR1 is MGHRA, CDR2 YSYEKL. The CDR3 contains 19 residues. Germline trimming cut 4 bases from V and 0 bases from J; bases unmatched to any gene: 12. The CDR3 is CASSRVRQGLISGANVLTF. CDR3 nucleotide sequence: TGCGCCAGCAGCCGGGTTCGACAGGGTCTCATCTCTGGGGCCAACGTCCTGACTTTC.

The gene calls are TRBV12-3 or TRBV12-4 and TRBJ2-5; 7 bases align to TRBD1. V trimming: 6 bases; J trimming: 3 bases; junction bases outside the gene matches: 10. The CDR3 sequence is 15 residues long. The CDR3 is CASSPTPDRKETQYF. CDR3 DNA sequence: TGTGCCAGCAGCCCAACTCCGGACAGGAAAGAGACCCAGTACTTC.

In this sample, this clonotype turned up a few times. The rearrangement links TRBV4-3 to TRBJ1-1; unclear D gene. Deletions cut 3 bases from V and 4 bases from J, with 12 bases between. This CDR3 comprises 14 residues. Per the germline V gene, CDR1 is LGHNA and CDR2 is YSLEER. For the CDR3, the DNA is TGCGCCAGCAGCCACGAACGGGGAAGCACTGAAGCTTTCTTT. Translation: CASSHERGSTEAFF.

V and J are TRBV12-3 or TRBV12-4 and TRBJ2-5, with D unclear. The J call is uncertain, as TRBJ2-7 better fits the DNA end. CDR3 length: 14 amino acids. The CDR3 sequence: CATVESGPSGEQYF. DNA for the CDR3: TGTGCCACCGTTGAATCCGGGCCGTCGGGCGAGCAGTACTTC.

The chain combines TRBV5-1 with TRBJ2-2; TRBD1 is a possible D gene (6 bases). Deletions cut 3 bases from V and 1 base from J, with 13 bases between. The CDR3 covers 16 residues. Germline CDR1 SGHRS, CDR2 YFSETQ. CDR3 bases: TGCGCCAGCAGCTGGGGGAACAGGGAGAACACCGGGGAGCTGTTTTTT. Translated: CASSWGNRENTGELFF.

This chain joins TRBV27 and TRBJ2-3; no firm D call. The V gene lost 5 bases and the J gene lost 2 bases, with 8 bases spanning the gap. The V gene's germline CDR1 is MNHEY and CDR2 SMNVEV (reference sequence). The CDR3 is 13 residues long. The CDR3 here is CASSTTYTDTQYF. The CDR3 nucleotides read TGTGCCAGCAGTACAACGTACACAGATACGCAGTATTTT.

A few counts support this clonotype. The gene calls are TRBV12-3 or TRBV12-4 and TRBJ2-2; D ambiguous. Deletions cut 11 bases from V and 2 bases from J, with 15 bases between. The CDR3 has 14 amino acids. The chain's CDR3 is CAAGKATNTGELFF. Here the CDR3 DNA reads TGTGCCGCTGGAAAAGCGACCAACACCGGGGAGCTGTTTTTT.

In this sample, this clonotype turned up once. This chain connects TRBV4-1 to TRBJ1-5, with 7 bases that match TRBD1. CDR3 length equals 19 residues. The junction had 15 bases not matched to a gene; V was cut back by 1 base and J by 3 bases. Germline loops: CDR1 MGHRA, CDR2 YSYEKL. CDR3 sequence: CASSQVRTLGGTVNQPQHF. CDR3 nucleotides: TGCGCCAGCAGCCAAGTGCGGACCCTGGGGGGGACAGTCAATCAGCCCCAGCATTTT.

CDR3 coding DNA: TGCAGTGCTAGAGATATGACACGGTGGGAGGGCTACACCTTC. Its translation: CSARDMTRWEGYTF. The chain combines TRBV20-1 with TRBJ1-2; D remains ambiguous. The CDR3 runs to 14 residues. Germline CDR1 and CDR2: DFQATT and SNEGSKA (reference sequence). The V end was cut by 0 bases, the J end by 8 bases, with 16 bases between.

V gene TRBV4-3 combines with J gene TRBJ2-7; 10 bases fit TRBD2. CDR1 and CDR2 (germline): LGHNA, YSLEER. The CDR3 runs to 17 residues. J gave up 4 bases and V 0 bases, and 9 bases lay outside the gene matches. The CDR3 sequence: CASSQDPAGGLFYEQYF. DNA for the CDR3: TGCGCCAGCAGCCAAGATCCAGCGGGAGGGCTTTTTTACGAGCAGTACTTC.

The chain couples TRBV7-9 to TRBJ2-1; 7 positions agree with TRBD2. CDR1 and CDR2 from the germline V gene are SEHNR and FQNEAQ (reference sequence). The CDR3 has 14 residues. V trimming: 5 bases; J trimming: 3 bases; junction bases outside the gene matches: 4. CDR3 nucleotide sequence: TGTGCCAGCAGCGTGGGAGGGGACTACAATGAGCAGTTCTTC. It yields the protein CASSVGGDYNEQFF.

The chain employs TRBV25-1 and TRBJ1-4; possible D gene TRBD1, 5 bases. Per germline, CDR1 MGHDK and CDR2 SYGVNS. The CDR3 is 15 residues long. V lost 3 bases, J lost 8 bases, and 16 bases lay in between. The DNA for the CDR3 is TGTGCCAGCAGTGACCGGGACGGGGCCGGGGAAAAACTGTTTTTT. It encodes CASSDRDGAGEKLFF.

The V and J genes are TRBV20-1 and TRBJ1-2; D perhaps matches TRBD1 (5 bases). CDR1 DFQATT and CDR2 SNEGSKA come from the germline V gene (reference sequence). This CDR3 has 15 amino acids. Trimming shortened V by 5 bases and J by 8 bases, and 24 bases separated the two germline ends. The CDR3 bases are TGCAGTGCTTATAATTTGACAGCCTCTCGGTTGGGCTACACCTTC. Its translation: CSAYNLTASRLGYTF.

This clonotype occurred a few times. At one boundary the junction diverges from the germline segment, which might be a read error. The rearrangement uses TRBV7-7 and TRBJ2-5, with unresolved D. Germline CDR1 reads SSHAT; CDR2 reads FNYEAQ (reference sequence). The CDR3 has 16 residues. CDR3 amino acids: CASSATGSSPQETQYF. The CDR3 coding sequence is TGTGCTAGCAGCGCCACGGGCTCCAGCCCACAAGAGACCCAGTACTTC.

This clonotype was counted a few times. The chain couples TRBV6-1 to TRBJ2-5; 8 bases line up with TRBD2. CDR3 length: 14 residues. Losses at the gene ends were 7 bases for V and 11 bases for J; bases not matched to a gene: 15. Germline V lookup: CDR1 MNHNS, CDR2 SASEGT. The CDR3 here is CASTLGGSGAPQYF. The CDR3 region has the DNA TGTGCCAGCACTTTAGGAGGTAGCGGGGCCCCTCAGTACTTC.

The chain is built from TRBV27 and TRBJ2-7, with D tentatively TRBD1 or TRBD2 (6 bases each). The germline gives CDR1 MNHEY, CDR2 SMNVEV (reference sequence). The CDR3 runs 14 residues. Trimming removed 5 bases from V and 6 bases from J, with 17 bases in between. The chain's CDR3 is CASSGTGAVGEQYF. The CDR3 coding sequence is TGTGCCAGCAGTGGAACGGGGGCTGTTGGCGAGCAGTACTTC.